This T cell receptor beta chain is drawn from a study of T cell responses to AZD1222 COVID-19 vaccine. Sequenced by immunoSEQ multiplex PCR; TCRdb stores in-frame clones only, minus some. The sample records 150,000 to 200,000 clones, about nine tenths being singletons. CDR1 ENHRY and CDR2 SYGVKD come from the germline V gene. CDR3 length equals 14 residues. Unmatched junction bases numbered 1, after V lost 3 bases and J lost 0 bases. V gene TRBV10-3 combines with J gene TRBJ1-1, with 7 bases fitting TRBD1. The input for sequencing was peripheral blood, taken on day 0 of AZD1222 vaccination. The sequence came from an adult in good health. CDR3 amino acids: CAISEQGLNTEAFF. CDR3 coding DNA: TGTGCCATCAGTGAACAGGGGTTGAACACTGAAGCTTTCTTT.